This is a list of T cell receptor beta chains from one sample in a study of blood T cell repertoires in COVID-19. Sequencing used immunoSEQ multiplex PCR; TCRdb keeps in-frame clones, though not all of them. The repertoire includes 300,000 to 350,000 clones, about 90% of them detected once, and more than 3% sits in the top ten. Sequencing was done on a sample of peripheral blood. These TCRs come from a woman between 18 and 29 years old who had recovered from COVID-19. Each CDR3 is given with its conserved first and last residue. Each record gives: J gene, D gene, V gene, clone size, CDR3 protein, CDR3 DNA. A D gene is named only where the DNA matches it firmly. Expanded clones are given a class, and other clones once, few, many or no size at all.

TRBJ2-5 . TRBV3-1/TRBV3-2 . CASRAGETQYF TGTGCCAGCAGGGCGGGAGAGACCCAGTACTTC
TRBJ2-1 . TRBV5-6 . CASSLIADNEQFF TGTGCCAGCAGCCTCATAGCGGACAATGAGCAGTTCTTC
TRBJ2-4 TRBD1 TRBV5-4 . CASSLTGGNIQYF TGTGCCAGCAGCTTGACAGGGGGGAACATTCAGTACTTC
TRBJ1-1 TRBD1 TRBV30 . CAWRNLGQGISEAFF TGTGCCTGGAGAAACCTGGGACAGGGGATTTCTGAAGCTTTCTTT
TRBJ2-1 TRBD1 TRBV30 once CAWSRGRGNEQFF TGTGCCTGGTCCAGGGGGCGCGGGAATGAGCAGTTCTTC
TRBJ1-6 . TRBV14 . CASKGRGSPLHF TGTGCCAGTAAGGGGCGCGGTTCACCCCTCCACTTT
TRBJ1-1 TRBD1 TRBV7-8 . CASSALLTGTAEAFF TGTGCCAGCAGTGCCCTCTTAACCGGGACAGCTGAAGCTTTCTTT
TRBJ2-2 TRBD1 TRBV18 . CASSPIGQGNTGELFF TGTGCCAGCTCCCCAATCGGACAGGGGAACACCGGGGAGCTGTTTTTT
TRBJ2-3 . TRBV5-6 . CASSLLPGGRTDTQYF TGTGCCAGCAGCCTACTCCCCGGGGGACGCACAGATACGCAGTATTTT
TRBJ1-6 . TRBV7-8 . CASSAQGRGRWNSPLHF TGTGCCAGCAGCGCCCAAGGGCGGGGGAGGTGGAATTCACCCCTCCACTTT
TRBJ1-3 . TRBV29-1 . CSVEQTNSGNTIYF TGCAGCGTTGAGCAAACAAACTCTGGAAACACCATATATTTT
TRBJ1-5 . TRBV24-1 once CATSDSNQPQHF TGTGCCACCAGTGACTCCAATCAGCCCCAGCATTTT
TRBJ2-4 . TRBV4-3 . CASSQLGRVAKNIQYF TGCGCCAGCAGCCAATTGGGGAGAGTAGCCAAAAACATTCAGTACTTC
TRBJ1-1 TRBD1 TRBV29-1 . CSVGGQGRTEAFF TGCAGCGTCGGGGGACAGGGGAGAACTGAAGCTTTCTTT
TRBJ2-1 TRBD2 TRBV7-2 . CASSLVTSGSHEQFF TGTGCCAGCAGCTTAGTCACTAGCGGGAGCCATGAGCAGTTCTTC
TRBJ1-2 . TRBV6-2/TRBV6-3 . CASSYGHPINYGYTF TGTGCCAGCAGTTACGGGCACCCTATTAACTATGGCTACACCTTC
TRBJ1-5 TRBD1 TRBV30 . CAWSERVGTGGQPQHF TGTGCCTGGAGTGAAAGGGTCGGGACAGGGGGGCAGCCCCAGCATTTT
TRBJ1-5 . TRBV6-5 . CASRRGQWDNQPQHF TGTGCCAGCAGGAGAGGACAGTGGGACAATCAGCCCCAGCATTTT
TRBJ1-2 TRBD1 TRBV30 once CAWVLRQGLVSYTF TGTGCCTGGGTATTACGACAGGGACTCGTTAGCTACACCTTC
TRBJ1-1 . TRBV7-6 . CASSLGGGTEAFF TGTGCCAGCAGCCTCGGGGGTGGCACTGAAGCTTTCTTT
TRBJ1-2 . TRBV15 . CATSEGGTSSYGYTF TGTGCCACCAGCGAGGGCGGGACTTCATCCTATGGCTACACCTTC
TRBJ1-2 . TRBV7-9 . CASSMPRSSRNRGQTYGYTF TGTGCCAGCAGCATGCCCCGATCTAGTAGAAATAGGGGTCAAACCTATGGCTACACCTTC
TRBJ2-5 . TRBV10-1 . CASSDYREKETQYF TGCGCCAGCAGTGACTACAGGGAAAAAGAGACCCAGTACTTC
TRBJ1-2 TRBD1 TRBV27 . CASSSRGGPYGYTF TGTGCCAGCAGTTCCCGAGGGGGCCCATATGGCTACACCTTC
TRBJ1-2 TRBD1 TRBV24-1 . CATSDPGQGYGYTF TGTGCCACCAGTGACCCCGGACAGGGCTATGGCTACACCTTC
TRBJ2-3 TRBD1 TRBV30 . CAWSPGQGGTDTQYF TGTGCCTGGAGCCCCGGACAGGGCGGGACAGATACGCAGTATTTT
TRBJ2-2 TRBD1 TRBV9 . CASNRQGENTGELFF TGTGCCAGCAACCGACAGGGAGAGAACACCGGGGAGCTGTTTTTT
TRBJ2-3 TRBD2 TRBV6-5 . CASSRGGPEDTQYF TGTGCCAGCAGTCGGGGGGGACCGGAGGATACGCAGTATTTT
TRBJ1-2 TRBD1 TRBV14 . CASSPPGQGLHGYTF TGTGCCAGCAGCCCCCCTGGACAGGGACTCCATGGCTACACCTTC
TRBJ1-3 . TRBV7-2 . CASSLMRSGNTIYF TGTGCCAGCAGCTTAATGCGCTCTGGAAACACCATATATTTT
TRBJ1-1 . TRBV30 . CAWILGARIGNTEAFF TGTGCCTGGATACTGGGGGCACGGATTGGGAACACTGAAGCTTTCTTT
TRBJ1-3 . TRBV3-1/TRBV3-2 . CASSQSPNSGNTIYF TGTGCCAGCAGCCAGTCTCCTAACTCTGGAAACACCATATATTTT
TRBJ2-1 . TRBV21-1 . CATGTRRNEQFF TGTGCCACCGGGACTAGACGCAATGAGCAGTTCTTC
TRBJ1-1 . TRBV6-5 . CASSYSGRGTEAFF TGTGCCAGCAGTTACAGCGGGAGGGGCACTGAAGCTTTCTTT
TRBJ2-1 TRBD2 TRBV19 . CASSTGLAGSSYNEQFF TGTGCCAGTAGTACCGGACTAGCGGGCTCATCCTACAATGAGCAGTTCTTC
TRBJ2-1 TRBD2 TRBV11-2 . CASSGETSGRHNEQFF TGTGCCAGCAGCGGCGAGACTAGCGGGAGACACAATGAGCAGTTCTTC
TRBJ1-2 TRBD1 TRBV30 once CAWTRTGGYTF TGTGCCTGGACCCGGACAGGCGGCTACACCTTC
TRBJ1-1 . TRBV27 . CASSGLLNTEAFF TGTGCCAGCAGTGGACTCCTGAACACTGAAGCTTTCTTT
TRBJ2-1 . TRBV30 . CAWTGKGTRYNEQFF TGTGCCTGGACAGGGAAGGGGACTCGCTACAATGAGCAGTTCTTC
TRBJ1-1 . TRBV5-5 . CASSLVAGDEAFF TGTGCCAGCAGCTTGGTGGCCGGGGATGAAGCTTTCTTT
TRBJ1-4 TRBD1 TRBV7-9 . CASSLGTGNEKLFF TGTGCCAGCAGCTTAGGGACAGGGAATGAAAAACTGTTTTTT